The entry below gives a single T cell receptor beta chain sequence along with its context. The target of this receptor is not known. Within one base of it there is no much larger clone, and no base qualities were kept. A case-control design nested within a healthcare worker cohort in London, UK, was used, with weekly nasopharyngeal swab PCR tests and blood sampling performed. Between 23 and 31 March 2020, the week of the UK lockdown, healthcare workers were enrolled and then followed up weekly for as long as 16 weeks. This specimen belongs to a study of early T cells in non-severe SARS-CoV-2 infection (dated by TCRdb to the early 2020s). A note on the overall study: TCR sequencing used bulk RNA from unsorted whole blood, so alpha and beta chains could not be paired.

Library prep was done by 5' RACE. TCRdb shows the sequencer as NextSeq 500. In the TCR library protocol, unique molecular identifiers were attached to individual cDNA molecules to correct for PCR bias and sequencing error. Both TCR alpha and beta chains were sequenced, and tight co-correlation was observed between alpha and beta sequence abundances in each sample. The published analysis was carried out like this. Decombinator V4 was used to annotate the V gene, J gene and CDR3 of the TCR sequences. TCRs were defined as expanded if a significant change between any two time points was detected under a Poisson model with p below 0.0001. TCR abundances were normalised to the total number of TCRs sequenced per sample and were expressed as counts per million. VDJdb, accessed 1 November 2021, was searched for CMV, EBV and SARS-CoV-2 annotated TCRs, excluding TCRs annotated for multiple antigens. TCRdb reworked the public reads: Q25 trimming with fastp, MiXCR clone assembly, productive beta chains retained. Every entry covers one CDR3 protein and lists the most common genes and DNA from its rows. In this record, the V and J calls reflect TCRdb's handling and not the investigators' own analysis. A total of 60,000 or so distinct CDR3 sequences appear in this sample, less than 9.5% of them only once. The ten largest make up approximately 4% of the sample.

The full study reports these points: Matching against VDJdb was skewed toward anti-spike CD8 responses, likely underestimated virus-specific expansions, and missed private and CD4 specificities.

This TCR was recovered from an adult who was a healthcare worker with PCR-confirmed SARS-CoV-2 infection or an uninfected control (not recorded which). Source: whole blood, taken at baseline.

In nucleotides, the sequence is TGCAGTGCTAGATCCGGGGGACAGGGGCGGAACACTGAAGCTTTCTTT. Translated, it reads CSARSGGQGRNTEAFF. The chain is made from TRBV20-1 and TRBJ1-1, with TRBD1 matching 10 junction bases. The CDR3 starts with the cysteine, ends with the phenylalanine, and has 16 residues. Only the CDR3 DNA stays, 48 bases, in frame from base 1. CDR1 DFQATT and CDR2 SNEGSKA are derived from the germline V gene (reference sequence). V is trimmed back by 2 bases and J by 1 base, and the junction contains 7 bases that no gene match accounts for.